This T cell receptor beta chain was retrieved from a study of neurological immune-mediated disorders. This clonotype was detected many times. The CDR3 is 15 residues long. The ends lost 3 bases at V and 5 bases at J; junction bases unmatched: 7. Germline V lookup: CDR1 SGHRS, CDR2 YFSETQ. In TCRdb, the 5' RACE reads were re-called with MiXCR into one record per CDR3 protein. The sample records about 120,000 distinct CDR3 sequences, about 3.2% being singletons. The rearrangement joins TRBV5-1 to TRBJ2-5; 10 bases agree with TRBD1. The TCR sequence derives from a woman in her twenties or thirties with multiple sclerosis. Specimen: PBMCs. CDR3 sequence (DNA): TGCGCCAGCAGCTACGGACAGGGGGTTAGGGAGACCCAGTACTTC. Translation gives CASSYGQGVRETQYF.